A single TCR beta chain is shown here with its context. The CDR3 totals 14 residues. Germline V gene lookup returns CDR1 SGHTA and CDR2 FQGNSA. Trimming shortened V by 5 bases and J by 8 bases, and 15 bases separated the two germline ends. This sample was taken from a study of T-cell memory formation after mild COVID-19. TCRdb reprocessed the 5' RACE reads via MiXCR and lists one record per CDR3 protein. The table records 210,000 or so distinct CDR3 sequences, more than 9% of them present only once. The rearrangement joins TRBV7-2 to TRBJ1-4; no firm D call. This receptor was obtained from a man in his late teens or twenties who had mild COVID-19 (a few samples of this study predate the infection). Cell type and time point are not known. Sequencing was carried out using PBMCs or a T cell subset sorted from them (not recorded which). The CDR3 spells CASSPGGSREKLFF. DNA for the CDR3: TGTGCCAGCAGCCCGGGAGGATCGAGGGAAAAACTGTTTTTT.